The 2 T cell receptor beta chains reported below all come from one sample, sequenced in a study of STAT5B mutations in CD4+ large granular lymphocyte leukemia. Data came from immunoSEQ multiplex PCR; TCRdb stores just in-frame clones and leaves some out. This sample has some 30,000 clones; approximately 80% occur once, and the top ten carry around 4.3%. Sequencing was done on a sample of CD4+ T cells from blood buffy coats. The receptors here all came from a human donor in good health.

The rearrangement uses TRBV7-2 and TRBJ2-2, with TRBD1 identical over 11 bases. Trimming removed 5 bases from V and 5 bases from J; junction bases left unmatched: 4. CDR1 and CDR2 (germline): SGHTA, FQGNSA. This CDR3 has 15 amino acids. The CDR3 DNA is TGTGCCAGCAGCGGACAGGGGGCGGGTACCGGGGAGCTGTTTTTT. Encoded protein: CASSGQGAGTGELFF.

The chain carries TRBV18 and TRBJ2-7; 9 nucleotides agree with TRBD1. The CDR3 consists of 14 residues. V shed 6 bases and J 2 bases; nucleotides not matched to a gene: 5. Germline V gives CDR1 KGHSH, CDR2 LQKENI. The CDR3 nucleotides are TGTGCCAGCTCCCCAGGACAGGGGACCTACGAGCAGTACTTC. This gives the protein CASSPGQGTYEQYF.